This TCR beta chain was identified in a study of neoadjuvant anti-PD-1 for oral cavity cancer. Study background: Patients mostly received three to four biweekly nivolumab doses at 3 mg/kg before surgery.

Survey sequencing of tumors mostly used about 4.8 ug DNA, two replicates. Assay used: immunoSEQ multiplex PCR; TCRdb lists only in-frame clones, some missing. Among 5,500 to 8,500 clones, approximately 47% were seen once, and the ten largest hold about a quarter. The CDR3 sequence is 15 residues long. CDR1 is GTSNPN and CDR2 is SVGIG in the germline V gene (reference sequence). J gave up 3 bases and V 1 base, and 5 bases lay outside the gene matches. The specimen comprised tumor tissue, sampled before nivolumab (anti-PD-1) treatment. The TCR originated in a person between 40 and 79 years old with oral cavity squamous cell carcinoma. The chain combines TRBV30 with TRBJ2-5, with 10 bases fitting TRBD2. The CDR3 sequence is CAWSGLLAGEETQYF. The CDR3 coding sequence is TGTGCCTGGAGTGGTCTTCTAGCGGGGGAAGAGACCCAGTACTTC.